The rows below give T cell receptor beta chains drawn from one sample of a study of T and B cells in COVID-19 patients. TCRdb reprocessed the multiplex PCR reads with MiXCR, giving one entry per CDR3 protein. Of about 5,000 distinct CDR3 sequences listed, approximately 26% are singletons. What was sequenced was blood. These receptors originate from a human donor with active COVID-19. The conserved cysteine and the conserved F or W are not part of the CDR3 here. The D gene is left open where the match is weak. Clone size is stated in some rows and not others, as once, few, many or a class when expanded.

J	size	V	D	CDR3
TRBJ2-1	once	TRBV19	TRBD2	ASSLLAGGLNEQF
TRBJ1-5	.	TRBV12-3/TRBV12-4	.	ASRHLGLNQPQH
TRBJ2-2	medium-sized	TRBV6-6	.	ASSPLRGTGELF
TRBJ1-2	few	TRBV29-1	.	SVGMAGGGYT
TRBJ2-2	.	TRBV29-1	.	SVDRGNTGELF
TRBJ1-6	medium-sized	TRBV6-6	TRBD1	ASSYGQADSPLH
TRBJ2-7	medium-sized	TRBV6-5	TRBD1	ASGTWTGVSYEQY
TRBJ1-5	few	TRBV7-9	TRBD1	ASRAPGQHQPQH
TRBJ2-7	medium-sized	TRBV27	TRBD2	ASSLSSSGSGFAYEQY
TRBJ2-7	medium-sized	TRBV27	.	ASTKSLNSYEQY
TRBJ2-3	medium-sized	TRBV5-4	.	ASSSSPGSSTDTQY
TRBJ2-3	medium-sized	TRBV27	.	ASSDPFIGGTDTQY
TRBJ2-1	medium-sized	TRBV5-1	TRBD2	ASSWTSGSTGEQF
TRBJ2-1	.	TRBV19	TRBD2	ASNTWGGTSGRDEQF
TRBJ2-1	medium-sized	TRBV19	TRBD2	ASTTRLAYSYNEQF
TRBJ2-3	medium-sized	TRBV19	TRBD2	ASNWKRGDTQY
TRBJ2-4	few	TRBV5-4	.	ASSLTGGGNIQY
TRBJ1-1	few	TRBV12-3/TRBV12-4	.	ASSPLGNTEAF
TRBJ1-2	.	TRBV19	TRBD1	ASIPNTGGEGYT
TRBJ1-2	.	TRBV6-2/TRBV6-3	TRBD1	ASSPTGARGYT
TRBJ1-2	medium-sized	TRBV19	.	ASKVSDIRQGMSYGYT
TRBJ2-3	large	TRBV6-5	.	ASSYSGDTQY
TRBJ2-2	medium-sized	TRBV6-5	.	ASSYSPGHLNTGELF
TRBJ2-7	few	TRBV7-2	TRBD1	ASSLTGQQFYEQY
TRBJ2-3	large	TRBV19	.	ASSQQISTDTQY
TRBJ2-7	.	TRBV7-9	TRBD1	ASSPGQGAYEQY
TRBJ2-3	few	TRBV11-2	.	ASNILGDTQY
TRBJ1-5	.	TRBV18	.	ASSLPSTGNYQPQH
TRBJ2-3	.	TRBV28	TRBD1	ASSPFGQVRMITQY
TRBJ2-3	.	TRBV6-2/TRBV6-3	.	ASSLDRASNTQY
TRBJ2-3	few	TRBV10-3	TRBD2	ATKGGGGVTDTQY
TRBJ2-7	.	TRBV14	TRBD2	ASSLAGRHEQY
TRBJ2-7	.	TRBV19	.	ATSRGQVYEQH
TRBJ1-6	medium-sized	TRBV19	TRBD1	ASRDRGLSPLH
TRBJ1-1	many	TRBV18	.	ASSPLGGTMNTEAF
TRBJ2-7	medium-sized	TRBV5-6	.	ASSPRTGLYNEQY
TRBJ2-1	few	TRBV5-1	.	ASKRTAGTNEQF
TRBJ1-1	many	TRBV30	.	AWSSRGNTEAF
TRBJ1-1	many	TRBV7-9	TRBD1	ASSTGQGYTEAF
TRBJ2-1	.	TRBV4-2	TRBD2	ASSQGGGLVGYNEQF
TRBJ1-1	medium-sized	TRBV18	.	ASSPGPAQGTEAF
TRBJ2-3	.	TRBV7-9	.	AGEPGDTQY
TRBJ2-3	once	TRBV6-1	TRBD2	ASRNILAGVVGTDTQY
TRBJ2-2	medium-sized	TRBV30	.	AWSVSNTGELF
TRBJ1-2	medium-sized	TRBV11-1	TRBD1	ASSSETGAGYT